The 25 T cell receptor beta chains reported below all come from one sample, sequenced in a study of Ad26.COV2.S vaccination and SARS-CoV-2 variants. The treatment was: 15 to 20 received Ad26.COV2.S at low or high dose, single or two shots; 5 received placebo; per-sample allocation not given. Sample collection was performed on day 63 after the first vaccine or placebo injection. TCRdb's table, derived via immunoSEQ multiplex PCR, lists solely in-frame clones and lacks some. The sample consists of roughly 380,000 clones, 85% of them appearing once. Sequenced here: peripheral blood, sampled in a trial of Ad26.COV2.S vaccine versus placebo. These receptors all stem from a person between 18 and 60 years old who received the Ad26.COV2.S COVID-19 vaccine or a placebo.

The chain is built from TRBV7-2 and TRBJ2-1; 11 nucleotides match TRBD2. Germline loops: CDR1 SGHTA, CDR2 FQGNSA. The trim removed 3 bases at V and 10 bases at J, leaving 8 bases unmatched. CDR3 length: 15 amino acids. CDR3 bases: TGTGCCAGCAGCTTTCTAGCGGGAGGAGCCCTGGAGCAGTTCTTC. It specifies CASSFLAGGALEQFF.

The J gene is TRBJ2-6, the V gene TRBV5-6, with 9 bases lining up with TRBD1. CDR1 and CDR2 from the germline V gene are SGHDT and YYEEEE. J lost 1 base, V lost 4 bases, and 3 bases had no gene match. This CDR3 is 16 amino acids long. The CDR3 loop reads CASSPGQGSGANVLTF. The CDR3 DNA reads TGTGCCAGCAGCCCTGGACAGGGGTCTGGGGCCAACGTCCTGACTTTC.

CDR3 DNA: TGTGCCAGCAGTTACCATCAACCCAGCAACACTGAAGCTTTCTTT. Translation: CASSYHQPSNTEAFF. The chain carries TRBV6-2 or TRBV6-3 and TRBJ1-1; D gene unclear. V was trimmed by 2 bases and J by 2 bases, leaving 12 bases between them. Germline CDR1 is MNHEY and CDR2 is SVGEGT. The length of the CDR3 is 15 residues.

This rearrangement joins TRBV18 to TRBJ2-2; possible D gene TRBD1, 6 bases. This CDR3 contains 16 residues. Deletions cut 2 bases from V and 4 bases from J, with 14 bases between. Germline CDR1 reads KGHSH; CDR2 reads LQKENI. CDR3 bases: TGTGCCAGCTCACCAGGGACACCGCCCTGCACCGGGGAGCTGTTTTTT. Translating gives CASSPGTPPCTGELFF. The whole variable domain, remainder taken from reference TRBV18 and TRBJ2-2, is NAGVMQNPRHLVRRRGQEARLRCSPMKGHSHVYWYRQLPEEGLKFMVYLQKENIIDESGMPKERFSAEFPKEGPSILRIQQVVRGDSAAYFCASSPGTPPCTGELFFGEGSRLTVL.

The chain employs TRBV5-6 and TRBJ2-2; D might be TRBD2 (5 bases). V lost 7 bases, J lost 5 bases, and 6 bases lay in between. The CDR3 contains 11 residues. Germline assignment: CDR1 SGHDT and CDR2 YYEEEE. CDR3 nucleotide sequence: TGTGCCAGCGAGGGTACCGGGGAGCTGTTTTTT. Translated: CASEGTGELFF.

Only a few counts were recorded for this clone. The sample contains more than one DNA sequence encoding this CDR3. The rearrangement links TRBV13 to TRBJ2-7; 10 nucleotides line up with TRBD2. The CDR3 loop spans 15 amino acids. Germline V gene sequence: CDR1 PRHDT, CDR2 FYEKMQ (reference sequence). With V trimmed by 4 bases and J by 3 bases, 6 bases remained unmatched. The CDR3 DNA sequence: TGTGCCAGCAGCTCTACTAGCGGGACTAGCTACGAGCAGTACTTC. Protein product: CASSSTSGTSYEQYF. Full variable domain (rest looked up from reference TRBV13 and TRBJ2-7): AAGVIQSPRHLIKEKRETATLKCYPIPRHDTVYWYQQGPGQDPQFLISFYEKMQSDKGSIPDRFSAQQFSDYHSELNMSSLELGDSALYFCASSSTSGTSYEQYFGPGTRLTVT.

The J gene is TRBJ2-3, the V gene TRBV29-1, with D possibly called TRBD1 or TRBD2 (6 bases each). Germline CDR1 and CDR2: SQVTM and ANQGSEA. V lost 6 bases, J lost 6 bases, and 13 bases lay in between. The CDR3 spans 12 residues. The CDR3 DNA reads TGCAGCGTGGGGGGCCTCCGGGATACGCAGTATTTT. Encoded protein: CSVGGLRDTQYF.

V gene TRBV30 combines with J gene TRBJ2-3; 11 bases agree with TRBD2. The CDR3 length is 16 residues. Germline-derived CDR1 and CDR2 are GTSNPN and SVGIG (reference sequence). V shed 2 bases and J 2 bases; nucleotides not matched to a gene: 6. In DNA, the CDR3 is TGTGCCTGGAGTCATAGCGGGAGGGGCCACACAGATACGCAGTATTTT. Translated, it gives CAWSHSGRGHTDTQYF. The full variable domain, with the rest looked up from reference TRBV30 and TRBJ2-3, is SQTIHQWPATLVQPVGSPLSLECTVEGTSNPNLYWYRQAAGRGLQLLFYSVGIGQISSEVPQNLSASRPQDRQFILSSKKLLLSDSGFYLCAWSHSGRGHTDTQYFGPGTRLTVL.

This clone has just a few counts. The genes are TRBV19 and TRBJ1-3; possibly TRBD1 for D (5 bases). CDR1 and CDR2 from the germline V gene are LNHDA and SQIVND (reference sequence). V lost 3 bases and J 2 bases, leaving 14 bases between the germline ends. The CDR3 runs 16 residues. The CDR3 sequence is CASSIPPGGAGNTIYF. The CDR3 DNA reads TGTGCCAGTAGTATCCCCCCCGGAGGGGCTGGAAACACCATATATTTT.

This chain uses TRBV15 with TRBJ2-5; D uncertain. Germline values: CDR1 LNHNV, CDR2 YYDKDF (reference sequence). With 0 bases removed from V and 6 bases from J, the gap between germline ends came to 8 bases. The CDR3 has 13 amino acids. The CDR3 sequence is CATSREPRQTQYF. The CDR3 region has the DNA TGTGCCACCAGCAGAGAGCCCCGACAGACCCAGTACTTC.

The chain is built from TRBV25-1 and TRBJ1-3; D uncertain. The CDR3 length is 18 residues. Looked up from germline, CDR1 is MGHDK and CDR2 is SYGVNS. Trimming removed 7 bases from V and 0 bases from J, with 22 bases in between. The CDR3 sequence: CASTQDLRTESSGNTIYF. The CDR3 DNA sequence: TGTGCCAGCACTCAAGACCTCCGGACCGAGAGCTCTGGAAACACCATATATTTT.

The rearrangement joins TRBV29-1 to TRBJ2-7, with TRBD1 identical over 8 bases. Germline CDR1 SQVTM, CDR2 ANQGSEA. There are 14 residues in the CDR3. The V gene end was trimmed by 4 bases and the J gene end by 1 base; junction bases not matched to a gene: 6. CDR3 sequence (DNA): TGCAGCGTTGTGGGGACAGGAGTTTCCTACGAGCAGTACTTC. Protein: CSVVGTGVSYEQYF.

The rearrangement uses TRBV5-1 and TRBJ2-7; no clear D. Trimming stripped 4 bases from V and 6 bases from J, with 17 bases between. CDR1 is SGHRS and CDR2 is YFSETQ in the germline V gene. The CDR3 sequence is 14 residues long. The CDR3 spells CASSLSSGPLEQYF. In DNA form, the CDR3 reads TGCGCCAGCAGCCTGAGTTCGGGCCCTCTCGAGCAGTACTTC.

A few counts support this clone. V and J are TRBV27 and TRBJ2-4; no definite D call. The length of the CDR3 is 15 residues. CDR1 is MNHEY and CDR2 is SMNVEV in the germline V gene (reference sequence). Trimming took off 2 bases at V and 0 bases at J, with 8 bases between the two ends. The CDR3 bases are TGTGCCAGCAGTTTAGAAGGGCTAGCCAAAAACATTCAGTACTTC. As protein: CASSLEGLAKNIQYF.

The rearrangement joins TRBV19 to TRBJ2-6, with D unclear. V was shortened by 2 bases and J by 0 bases, with 14 bases between the two germline ends. CDR1 and CDR2 from the germline V gene are LNHDA and SQIVND (reference sequence). This CDR3 contains 18 residues. The CDR3 DNA follows: TGTGCCAGTAGTATATACGGAACAGTACGCTCTGGGGCCAACGTCCTGACTTTC. This gives the protein CASSIYGTVRSGANVLTF. Full variable domain (remainder filled in from reference TRBV19 and TRBJ2-6): DGGITQSPKYLFRKEGQNVTLSCEQNLNHDAMYWYRQDPGQGLRLIYYSQIVNDFQKGDIAEGYSVSREKKESFPLTVTSAQKNPTAFYLCASSIYGTVRSGANVLTFGAGSRLTVL.

This clone was counted once. J is TRBJ1-4 and V is TRBV18; 7 bases map to TRBD1. This CDR3 has 14 residues. J was trimmed by 6 bases and V by 3 bases; bases with no gene match: 4. Per the germline V gene, CDR1 is KGHSH and CDR2 is LQKENI. The CDR3 region has the DNA TGTGCCAGCTCACCTGGGACAGAAGATGAAAAACTGTTTTTT. Its protein product is CASSPGTEDEKLFF. The whole variable domain, filled in from reference TRBV18 and TRBJ1-4, reads NAGVMQNPRHLVRRRGQEARLRCSPMKGHSHVYWYRQLPEEGLKFMVYLQKENIIDESGMPKERFSAEFPKEGPSILRIQQVVRGDSAAYFCASSPGTEDEKLFFGSGTQLSVL.

The rearrangement joins TRBV7-9 to TRBJ1-4, with 7 bases identical to TRBD1. With 5 bases clipped from V and 7 bases from J, the junction kept 16 bases outside the gene matches. Germline CDR1 SEHNR, CDR2 FQNEAQ (reference sequence). The CDR3 has 17 residues. CDR3 nucleotide sequence: TGTGCCAGCAGCCCAGTAGCGCCAGGGACAGTGGGTGAAAAACTGTTTTTT. As protein: CASSPVAPGTVGEKLFF.

V usage is TRBV4-1 and J usage is TRBJ1-1, with 12 bases matching TRBD1. In germline, CDR1 is MGHRA, CDR2 YSYEKL. J was trimmed by 7 bases and V by 3 bases; bases with no gene match: 3. The length of the CDR3 is 14 residues. The CDR3 is CASSQGQGALEAFF. CDR3 bases: TGCGCCAGCAGCCAGGGACAGGGGGCGCTTGAAGCTTTCTTT.

The chain uses TRBV29-1 and TRBJ2-1, with 10 nucleotides matching TRBD2. Germline V lookup: CDR1 SQVTM, CDR2 ANQGSEA. V dropped 8 bases and J dropped 12; count of bases not matched to a gene: 10. CDR3 length equals 12 residues. The CDR3 nucleotides are TGCAGCACACGGACTAGCGGAGGGGGGCAGTTCTTC. Translating it yields CSTRTSGGGQFF.

The rearrangement joins TRBV4-3 to TRBJ2-1; D ambiguous. Germline CDR1 is LGHNA and CDR2 is YSLEER. Trimming pared 5 bases from V and 3 bases from J, leaving 8 bases between. This CDR3 has 13 amino acids. Written as DNA, the CDR3 is TGCGCCAGCAGCGGATATAACTACAATGAGCAGTTCTTC. Translation gives CASSGYNYNEQFF.

The chain joins TRBV7-9 to TRBJ2-5, with D unclear. The CDR3 extends over 13 amino acids. V was clipped by 2 bases and J by 4 bases, with 8 bases between them. Germline assignment: CDR1 SEHNR and CDR2 FQNEAQ (reference sequence). The CDR3 here is CASSLPQIETQYF. In nucleotides, the CDR3 is TGTGCCAGCAGCTTACCCCAAATAGAGACCCAGTACTTC.

This rearrangement joins TRBV4-1 to TRBJ2-2; perhaps TRBD2 as D (6 bases). The V and J ends lost 0 bases and 2 bases respectively, with 13 bases between them. The CDR3 has 17 amino acids. Germline V gene sequence: CDR1 MGHRA, CDR2 YSYEKL. The CDR3 spells CASSQDSASANTGELFF. The CDR3 bases are TGCGCCAGCAGCCAAGATTCCGCTAGCGCAAACACCGGGGAGCTGTTTTTT.

The gene calls are TRBV15 and TRBJ1-3, with TRBD1 matching over 8 bases. The CDR3 extends over 16 amino acids. V lost 2 bases, J lost 1 base, and 4 bases stayed unmatched. CDR1 and CDR2 from the germline V gene are LNHNV and YYDKDF (reference sequence). The CDR3 protein is CATSRPGQESGNTIYF. As DNA, the CDR3 is TGTGCCACCAGCAGACCGGGACAGGAATCTGGAAACACCATATATTTT.

The table lists this clone with a count of one. The V call is TRBV5-5, the J call TRBJ2-3, with 7 bases matching TRBD2. The length of the CDR3 is 16 residues. The J segment lost 0 bases and the V segment lost 3 bases, leaving 7 bases of the junction unmatched. The germline V gene has CDR1 SGHKS and CDR2 YYEKEE (reference sequence). This chain's CDR3 is CASSSILAISTDTQYF. CDR3 DNA: TGTGCCAGCAGCTCGATACTAGCGATCAGCACAGATACGCAGTATTTT.

The chain has TRBV28 and TRBJ2-2; possibly TRBD1 or TRBD2 for D (5 bases each). Trimming removed 6 bases at V and 1 base at J, with 9 bases between. CDR1 and CDR2 (germline): MDHEN, SYDVKM. This CDR3 has 14 amino acids. The CDR3, as DNA: TGTGCCAGCAGCGGGACGGTGAACACCGGGGAGCTGTTTTTT. This gives the protein CASSGTVNTGELFF.